The clone carrying this TCR beta chain was seen ten or more times. Its specificity is not known. The TCR beta CDR3 regions underwent amplification using RNA transcripts as the source. HTBI primers were the set used in a first-round RT-PCR of the TCR CDR3. TCRdb re-called the multiplex PCR reads through MiXCR, storing one row per CDR3 protein. The sample contains hundreds of thousands of distinct CDR3 sequences, roughly 14% of which appear only once. Patients aged 18 to 65 had newly diagnosed hyperthyroidism lasting under 2 months. Diagnoses used clinical symptoms, serum thyroxine and TRAb, thyroid ultrasound and orbital computed tomography. The data stem from a study of T cells in Graves' hyperthyroidism and ophthalmopathy. In the study overall: At the time of initial diagnosis and before any treatment, peripheral blood was collected. General observations from the study: A model using 13 V-J features told ophthalmopathy apart from stable hyperthyroidism.

With 0 bases removed from V and 8 bases from J, the gap between germline ends came to 13 bases. There are 14 residues in the CDR3. In germline, CDR1 is SEHNR, CDR2 FQNEAQ (reference sequence). The source is a woman aged 18-29 years with Graves' hyperthyroidism. Specimen: blood. The chain carries TRBV7-9 and TRBJ1-2; D may be TRBD1 (6 bases). For the CDR3, the DNA is TGTGCCAGCAGCTTAGCGCGAGGGGGAGGAGGCTACACCTTC. Its protein product is CASSLARGGGGYTF. Using reference TRBV7-9 and TRBJ1-2 for the parts outside the CDR3, the full variable domain is DTGVSQNPRHKITKRGQNVTFRCDPISEHNRLYWYRQTLGQGPEFLTYFQNEAQLEKSRLLSDRFSAERPKGSFSTLEIQRTEQGDSAMYLCASSLARGGGGYTFGSGTRLTVV.